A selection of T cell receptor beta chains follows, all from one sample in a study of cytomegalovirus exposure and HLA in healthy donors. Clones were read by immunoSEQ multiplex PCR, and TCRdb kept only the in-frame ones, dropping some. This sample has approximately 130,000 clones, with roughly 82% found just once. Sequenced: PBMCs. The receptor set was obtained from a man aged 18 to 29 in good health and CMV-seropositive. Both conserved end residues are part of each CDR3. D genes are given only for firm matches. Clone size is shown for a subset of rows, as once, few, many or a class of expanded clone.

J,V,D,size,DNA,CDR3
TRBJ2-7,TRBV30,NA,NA,TGTGCCTGGAGTATAGAAACCGTACGGGAGCAGTACTTC,CAWSIETVREQYF
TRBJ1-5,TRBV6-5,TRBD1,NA,TGTGCCAGCAGTTATGGACAGGGCAATCAGCCCCAGCATTTT,CASSYGQGNQPQHF
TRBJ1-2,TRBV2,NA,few,TGTGCCAGCAGTGACATGACAGCTTCTCCTTATGGCTACACCTTC,CASSDMTASPYGYTF
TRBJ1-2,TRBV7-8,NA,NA,TGTGCCAGCAGCTTAGAGGAGGGCCGCTTACCCTATGGCTACACCTTC,CASSLEEGRLPYGYTF
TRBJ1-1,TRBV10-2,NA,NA,TGCGCCAGCAGTGAAGCAGGGGATACTGAAGCTTTCTTT,CASSEAGDTEAFF
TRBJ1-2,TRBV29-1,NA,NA,TGCAGCGTTGATATTGGTAGCCAGGGGCGAAACTATGGCTACACCTTC,CSVDIGSQGRNYGYTF
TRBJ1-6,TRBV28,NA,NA,TGTGCCAGCAGGAATGTCGGTAATTCACCCCTCCACTTT,CASRNVGNSPLHF
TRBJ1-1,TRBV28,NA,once,TGTGCCAGCAGTCTAGGACACCCCGACACTGAAGCTTTCTTT,CASSLGHPDTEAFF
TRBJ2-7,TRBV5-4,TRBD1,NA,TGTGCCAGCAGCTTTTGGACAGGGGGCGTCGTCTACGAGCAGTACTTC,CASSFWTGGVVYEQYF
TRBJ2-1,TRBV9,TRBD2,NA,TGTGCCAGCAGCGCGGGGGGGGGTGCCTACAATGAGCAGTTCTTC,CASSAGGGAYNEQFF
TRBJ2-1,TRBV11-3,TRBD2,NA,TGTGCCAGCAGCTTCGGGACTAGCGCAAGCTCCTACAATGAGCAGTTCTTC,CASSFGTSASSYNEQFF
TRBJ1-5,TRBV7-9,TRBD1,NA,TGTGCCAGCAGCGCCGGGACAGGGGGAGAAAAGCCCCAGCATTTT,CASSAGTGGEKPQHF
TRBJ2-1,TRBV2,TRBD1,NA,TGTGCCAGCAGTTTAGACAGGGGTAACAATGAGCAGTTCTTC,CASSLDRGNNEQFF
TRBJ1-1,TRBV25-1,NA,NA,TGTGCCAGCAAGCGTTGGGGCATGAACACTGAAGCTTTCTTT,CASKRWGMNTEAFF
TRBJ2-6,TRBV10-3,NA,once,TGTGCCATCAGTGGGGGTCAGGGATCAGGGGCCAACGGCCTGACTTTC,CAISGGQGSGANGLTF
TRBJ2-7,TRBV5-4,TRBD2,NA,TGTGCCAGCAGTCTGGCGGGGGGACACAGCTCCTACGAGCAGTACTTC,CASSLAGGHSSYEQYF
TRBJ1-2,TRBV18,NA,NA,TGTGCCAGCTCACCCCAGCGTAGTCAGAGTTCATATGGCTACACCTTC,CASSPQRSQSSYGYTF
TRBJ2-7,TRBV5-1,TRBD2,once,TGCGCCAGCAGCCCCGGGACTAGCGACTACGAGCAGTACTTC,CASSPGTSDYEQYF
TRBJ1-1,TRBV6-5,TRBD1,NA,TGTGCCAGTGGGGGACAGGGGGAAACAGTTGAAGCTTTCTTT,CASGGQGETVEAFF
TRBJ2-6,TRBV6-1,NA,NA,TGTGCCAGCAGTGAAACGACCGATAGCTCTGGGGCCAACGTCCTGGCTTTC,CASSETTDSSGANVLAF
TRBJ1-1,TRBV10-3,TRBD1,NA,TGTGCCATCAGGAAAACCGGGACAGCGTCTGAAGCTTTCTTT,CAIRKTGTASEAFF
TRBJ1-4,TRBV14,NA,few,TGTGCCAGCAGCCAAGATATAAAAAAACTGTTTTTT,CASSQDIKKLFF
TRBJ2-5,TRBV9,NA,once,TGTGCCAGCAGCGCAGGGACTGCTCAGGAGACCCAGTACTTC,CASSAGTAQETQYF
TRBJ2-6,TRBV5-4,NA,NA,TGTGCCAGCAGCTTGGTGGACACCAGGACCCGCTCTGGGGCCAACGTCCTGACTTTC,CASSLVDTRTRSGANVLTF
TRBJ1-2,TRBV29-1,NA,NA,TGCAGCGTTGAAGATCTTGGAGGCAACTATGGCTACACCTTC,CSVEDLGGNYGYTF
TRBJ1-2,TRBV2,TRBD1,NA,TGTGCCCGAATGGACAGGTGGGACTATGGCTACACCTTC,CARMDRWDYGYTF
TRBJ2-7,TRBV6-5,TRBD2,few,TGTGCCAGCAGTTCGGCGGGACTAGCGGCTTACGAGCAGTACTTC,CASSSAGLAAYEQYF
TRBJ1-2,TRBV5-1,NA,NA,TGCGCCAGCAGCTCCCAGGGAACAGAGGGCTACACCTTC,CASSSQGTEGYTF
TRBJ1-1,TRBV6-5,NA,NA,TGTGCCAGCAGAGGGGGTATGCACACTGAAGCTTTCTTT,CASRGGMHTEAFF
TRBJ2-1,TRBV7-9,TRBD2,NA,TGTGCCAGCAGCTCGGGACTAGCGGTTAACAATGAGCAGTTCTTC,CASSSGLAVNNEQFF
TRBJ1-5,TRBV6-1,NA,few,TGTGCCATCGGACACCCCACGGCTCAGCCCCAGCATTTT,CAIGHPTAQPQHF
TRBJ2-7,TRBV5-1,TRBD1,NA,TGCGCCAGCAGGCCAGGGGGCAGCTCCTACGAGCAGTACTTC,CASRPGGSSYEQYF
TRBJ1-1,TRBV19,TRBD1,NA,TGTGCCACCGCTAAACGACAGGGGGCTCCTGAAGCTTTCTTT,CATAKRQGAPEAFF
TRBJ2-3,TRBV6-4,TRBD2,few,TGTGCCAGCCGCCGGCGGGAGGACCTCACAGATACGCAGTATTTT,CASRRREDLTDTQYF
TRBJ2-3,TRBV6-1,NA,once,TGTGCCAACTCCAAGCAGGGTTACCCTACAGATACGCAGTATTTT,CANSKQGYPTDTQYF
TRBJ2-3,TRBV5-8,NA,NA,TGTGCCAGCAGCCTGGACCGACAGACAGATACGCAGTATTTT,CASSLDRQTDTQYF
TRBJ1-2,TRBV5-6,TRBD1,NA,TGTGCCAGCAGCTCTGGGACAGCCAGTCCTAACTATGGCTACACCTTC,CASSSGTASPNYGYTF
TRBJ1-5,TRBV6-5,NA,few,TGTGCCAGCCGGTACAGCCTTAATCAGCCCCAGCATTTT,CASRYSLNQPQHF
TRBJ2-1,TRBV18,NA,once,TGTGCCAGCTCACAAAAACTTTCGGATGAGCAGTTCTTC,CASSQKLSDEQFF
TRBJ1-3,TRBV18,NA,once,TGTGCCAGCTCACCTACAGGGCAGGACACCATATATTTT,CASSPTGQDTIYF
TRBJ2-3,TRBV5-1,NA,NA,TGCGCCAGCAGCCCCGGAGGGGGGGCTGCAGATACGCAGTATTTT,CASSPGGGAADTQYF